This T cell receptor beta chain appears in the sequencing data of a study of control samples from healthy donors and cancer patients. Profiling relied on immunoSEQ multiplex PCR, and the TCRdb table lists in-frame clones only, not all of them. The sample has around 180,000 clones; just over 85% are singletons. The source is a woman in her twenties or thirties in good health. The material sequenced was blood.

The CDR3 bases are TGTGCCGGTGGGGCAGGGATCTATCAGCCCCAGCATTTT. Protein: CAGGAGIYQPQHF. V gene TRBV2 combines with J gene TRBJ1-5; tentatively, D is TRBD1 (5 bases). Germline CDR1 SNHLY, CDR2 FYNNEI. The V gene lost 11 bases and the J gene lost 5 bases, with 16 bases spanning the gap. The CDR3 sequence is 13 residues long.